The subject of this entry is one T cell receptor (beta chain). This entry is derived from a study of shared T cell receptors in the human thymus. Assay: immunoSEQ multiplex PCR; the TCRdb copy retains only in-frame clones and omits some. The repertoire holds approximately 730,000 clones, with approximately 85% as singletons. Between the trimmed V and J ends, which lost 0 bases and 5 bases, there was a span of 8 bases. Looked up from germline, CDR1 is MGHRA and CDR2 is YSYEKL. The CDR3 runs to 15 residues. In addition, the sample was reused for a study of human thymus T cells. That report notes: Apparent skewing of V and J gene usage characterized both thymic and blood repertoires.

The sequence was obtained from a girl younger than two with a congenital heart defect. The rearrangement uses TRBV4-1 and TRBJ1-6; no clear D. Sequencing used thymocytes. CDR3 region: CASSQETADNSPLHF. CDR3 in DNA: TGCGCCAGCAGCCAAGAAACAGCCGATAATTCACCCCTCCACTTT.